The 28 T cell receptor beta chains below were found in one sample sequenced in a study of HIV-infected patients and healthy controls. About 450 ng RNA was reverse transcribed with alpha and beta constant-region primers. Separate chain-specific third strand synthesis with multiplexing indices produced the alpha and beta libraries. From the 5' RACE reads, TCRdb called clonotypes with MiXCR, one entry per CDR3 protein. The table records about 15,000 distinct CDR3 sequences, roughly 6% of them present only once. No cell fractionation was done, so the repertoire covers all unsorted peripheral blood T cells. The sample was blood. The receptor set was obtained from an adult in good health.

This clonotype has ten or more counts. CDR3 protein: CASSLVAGGPYNEQFF. DNA for the CDR3: TGTGCCAGCAGCTTAGTTGCCGGGGGGCCCTACAATGAGCAGTTCTTC. The chain combines TRBV7-2 with TRBJ2-1; TRBD2 is a possible D gene (7 bases). The V and J ends lost 1 base and 2 bases respectively, with 12 bases between them. This CDR3 has 16 amino acids. Germline V gene data show CDR1 as SGHTA and CDR2 as FQGNSA.

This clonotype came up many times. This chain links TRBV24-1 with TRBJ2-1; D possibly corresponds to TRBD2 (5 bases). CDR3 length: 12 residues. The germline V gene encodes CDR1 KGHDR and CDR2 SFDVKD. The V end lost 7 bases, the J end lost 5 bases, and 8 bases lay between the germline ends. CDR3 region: CATSGINNEQFF. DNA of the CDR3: TGTGCCACCAGCGGGATAAACAATGAGCAGTTCTTC.

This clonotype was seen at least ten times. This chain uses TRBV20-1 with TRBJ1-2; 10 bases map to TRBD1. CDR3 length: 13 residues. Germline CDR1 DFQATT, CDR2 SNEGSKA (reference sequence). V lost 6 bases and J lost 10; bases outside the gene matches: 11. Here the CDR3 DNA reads TGCAGTGCGGGGGACAGGGGTTTAGTAGCCTACACCTTC. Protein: CSAGDRGLVAYTF.

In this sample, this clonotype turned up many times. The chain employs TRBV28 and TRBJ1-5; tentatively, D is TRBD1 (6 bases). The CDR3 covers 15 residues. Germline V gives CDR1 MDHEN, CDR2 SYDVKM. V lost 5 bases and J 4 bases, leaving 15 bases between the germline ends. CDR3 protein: CASSRKDRINQPQHF. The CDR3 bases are TGTGCCAGCAGTCGCAAGGACAGAATAAATCAGCCCCAGCATTTT. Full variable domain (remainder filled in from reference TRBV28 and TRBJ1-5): DVKVTQSSRYLVKRTGEKVFLECVQDMDHENMFWYRQDPGLGLRLIYFSYDVKMKEKGDIPEGYSVSREKKERFSLILESASTNQTSMYLCASSRKDRINQPQHFGDGTRLSIL.

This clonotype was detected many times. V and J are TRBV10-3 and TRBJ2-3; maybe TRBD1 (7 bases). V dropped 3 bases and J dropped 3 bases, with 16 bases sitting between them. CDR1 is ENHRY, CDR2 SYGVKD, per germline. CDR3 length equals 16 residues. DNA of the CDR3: TGTGCCATCAGTGACTCCAGGGGGGCGGGAACAGATACGCAGTATTTT. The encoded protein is CAISDSRGAGTDTQYF.

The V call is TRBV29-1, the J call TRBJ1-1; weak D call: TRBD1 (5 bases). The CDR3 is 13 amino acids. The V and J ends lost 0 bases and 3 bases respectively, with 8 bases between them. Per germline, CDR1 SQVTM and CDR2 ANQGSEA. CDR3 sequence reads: CSVEEQDHTEAFF. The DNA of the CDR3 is TGCAGCGTTGAAGAACAGGATCACACTGAAGCTTTCTTT.

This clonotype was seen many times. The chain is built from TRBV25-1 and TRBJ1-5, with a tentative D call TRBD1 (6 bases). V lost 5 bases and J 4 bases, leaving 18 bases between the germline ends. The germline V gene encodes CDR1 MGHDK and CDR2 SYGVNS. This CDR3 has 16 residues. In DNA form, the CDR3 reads TGTGCCAGCAGTTCAGAAGGGGGGGGTTGGAATCAGCCCCAGCATTTT. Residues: CASSSEGGGWNQPQHF.

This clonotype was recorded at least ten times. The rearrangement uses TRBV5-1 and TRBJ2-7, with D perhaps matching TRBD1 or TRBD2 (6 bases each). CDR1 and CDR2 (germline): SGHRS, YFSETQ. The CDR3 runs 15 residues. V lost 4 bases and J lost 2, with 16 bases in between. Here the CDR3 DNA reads TGCGCCAGCAGCCGAGTTGGGGGGCAAACCTACGAGCAGTACTTC. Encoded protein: CASSRVGGQTYEQYF.

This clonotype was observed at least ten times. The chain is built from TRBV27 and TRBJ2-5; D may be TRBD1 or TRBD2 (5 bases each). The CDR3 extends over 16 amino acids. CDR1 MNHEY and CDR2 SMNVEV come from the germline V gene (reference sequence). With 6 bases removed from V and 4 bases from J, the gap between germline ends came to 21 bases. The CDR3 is CASRLGRGRGLETQYF. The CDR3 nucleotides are TGTGCCAGCAGACTCGGCCGGGGCCGCGGCTTAGAGACCCAGTACTTC.

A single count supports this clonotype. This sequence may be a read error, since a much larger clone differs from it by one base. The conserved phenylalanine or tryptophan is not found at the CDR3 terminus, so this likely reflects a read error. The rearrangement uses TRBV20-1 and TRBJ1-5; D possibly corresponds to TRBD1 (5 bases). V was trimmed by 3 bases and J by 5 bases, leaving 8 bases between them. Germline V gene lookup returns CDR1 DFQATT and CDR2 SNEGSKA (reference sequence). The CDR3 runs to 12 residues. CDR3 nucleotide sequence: TGCAGTGCTAGTAGAGGGGATCAGCCCCAGCATCTT. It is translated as CSASRGDQPQHL.

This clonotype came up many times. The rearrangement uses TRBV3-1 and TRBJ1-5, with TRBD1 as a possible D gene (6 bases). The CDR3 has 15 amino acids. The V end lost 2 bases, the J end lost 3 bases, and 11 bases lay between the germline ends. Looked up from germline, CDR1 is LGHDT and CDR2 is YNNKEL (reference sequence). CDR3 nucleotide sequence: TGTGCCAGCAGCCAAAGCGACAGGACCAATCAGCCCCAGCATTTT. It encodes CASSQSDRTNQPQHF.

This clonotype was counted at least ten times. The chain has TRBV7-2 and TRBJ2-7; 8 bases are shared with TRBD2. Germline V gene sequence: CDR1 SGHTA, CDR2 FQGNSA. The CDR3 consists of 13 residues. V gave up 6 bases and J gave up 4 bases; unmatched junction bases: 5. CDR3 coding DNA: TGTGCCAGCAGGCCGGGACTAGGGTACGAGCAGTACTTC. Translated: CASRPGLGYEQYF.

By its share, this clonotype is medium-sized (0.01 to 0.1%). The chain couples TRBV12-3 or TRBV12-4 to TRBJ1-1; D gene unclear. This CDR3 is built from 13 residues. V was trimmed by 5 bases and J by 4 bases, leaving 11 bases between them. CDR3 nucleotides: TGTGCCAGCAGTGTTCAGGTTGGCACTGAAGCTTTCTTT. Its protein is CASSVQVGTEAFF.

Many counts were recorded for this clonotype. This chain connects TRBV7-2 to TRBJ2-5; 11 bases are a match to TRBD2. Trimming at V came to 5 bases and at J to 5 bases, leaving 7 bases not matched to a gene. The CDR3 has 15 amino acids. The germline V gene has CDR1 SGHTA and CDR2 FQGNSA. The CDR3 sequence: CASSGSGGARETQYF. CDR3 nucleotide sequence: TGTGCCAGCAGCGGTAGCGGGGGGGCCAGGGAGACCCAGTACTTC.

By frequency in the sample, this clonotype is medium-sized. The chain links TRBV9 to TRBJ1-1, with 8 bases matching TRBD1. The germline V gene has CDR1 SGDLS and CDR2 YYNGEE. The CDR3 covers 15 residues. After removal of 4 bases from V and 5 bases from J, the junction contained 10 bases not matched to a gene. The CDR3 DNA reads TGTGCCAGCAGCAACGCCGGGACAGGAGGTACTGAAGCTTTCTTT. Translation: CASSNAGTGGTEAFF.

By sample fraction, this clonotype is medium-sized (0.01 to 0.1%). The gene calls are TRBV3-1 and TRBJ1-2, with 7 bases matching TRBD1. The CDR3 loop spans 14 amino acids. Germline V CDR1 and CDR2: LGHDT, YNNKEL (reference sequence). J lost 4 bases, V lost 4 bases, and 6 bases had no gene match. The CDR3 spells CASSPRAGGYGYTF. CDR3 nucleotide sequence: TGTGCCAGCAGCCCCAGAGCAGGGGGCTATGGCTACACCTTC.

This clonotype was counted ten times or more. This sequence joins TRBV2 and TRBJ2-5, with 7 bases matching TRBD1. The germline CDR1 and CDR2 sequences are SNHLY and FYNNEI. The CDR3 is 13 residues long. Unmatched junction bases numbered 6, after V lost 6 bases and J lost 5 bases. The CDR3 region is CASRITGVETQYF. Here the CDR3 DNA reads TGTGCCAGCAGGATAACAGGGGTGGAGACCCAGTACTTC.

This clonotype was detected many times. CDR3 amino acids: CASSSGGGRETQYF. CDR3 DNA: TGTGCCAGCAGCAGCGGAGGGGGGCGAGAGACCCAGTACTTC. The genes are TRBV7-2 and TRBJ2-5; TRBD1 or TRBD2 may be the D gene (6 bases each). CDR1 and CDR2 (germline): SGHTA, FQGNSA. This CDR3 contains 14 residues. The germline V and J ends were trimmed by 5 bases and 4 bases, with 14 bases remaining between them. The whole variable domain, remainder taken from reference TRBV7-2 and TRBJ2-5, is GAGVSQSPSNKVTEKGKDVELRCDPISGHTALYWYRQSLGQGLEFLIYFQGNSAPDKSGLPSDRFSAERTGGSVSTLTIQRTQQEDSAVYLCASSSGGGRETQYFGPGTRLLVL.

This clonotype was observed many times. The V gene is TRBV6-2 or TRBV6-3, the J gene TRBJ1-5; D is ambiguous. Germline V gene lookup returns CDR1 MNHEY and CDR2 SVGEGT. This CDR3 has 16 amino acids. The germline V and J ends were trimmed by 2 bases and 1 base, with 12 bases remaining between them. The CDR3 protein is CASSYTRLSSNQPQHF. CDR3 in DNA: TGTGCCAGCAGTTACACGAGGTTATCGAGCAATCAGCCCCAGCATTTT.

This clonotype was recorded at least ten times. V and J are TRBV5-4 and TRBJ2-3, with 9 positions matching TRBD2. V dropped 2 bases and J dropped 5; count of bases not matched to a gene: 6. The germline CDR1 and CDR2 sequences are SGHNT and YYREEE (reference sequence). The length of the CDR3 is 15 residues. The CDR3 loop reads CASSFGGGAEDTQYF. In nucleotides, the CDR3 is TGTGCCAGCAGCTTCGGCGGGGGGGCCGAAGATACGCAGTATTTT. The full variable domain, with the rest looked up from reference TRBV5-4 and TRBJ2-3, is ETGVTQSPTHLIKTRGQQVTLRCSSQSGHNTVSWYQQALGQGPQFIFQYYREEENGRGNFPPRFSGLQFPNYSSELNVNALELDDSALYLCASSFGGGAEDTQYFGPGTRLTVL.

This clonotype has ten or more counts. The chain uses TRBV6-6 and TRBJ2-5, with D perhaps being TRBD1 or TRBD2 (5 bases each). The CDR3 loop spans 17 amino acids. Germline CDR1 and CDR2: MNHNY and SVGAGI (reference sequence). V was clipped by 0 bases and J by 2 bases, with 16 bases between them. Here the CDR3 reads CASSYSRQTIKQETQYF. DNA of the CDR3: TGTGCCAGCAGTTACTCGAGACAGACTATAAAGCAAGAGACCCAGTACTTC.

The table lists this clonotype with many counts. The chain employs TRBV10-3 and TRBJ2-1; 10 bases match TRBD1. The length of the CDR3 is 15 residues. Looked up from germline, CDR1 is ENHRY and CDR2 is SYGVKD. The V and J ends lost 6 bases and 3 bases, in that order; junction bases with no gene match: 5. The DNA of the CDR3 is TGTGCCATCAGGCCGGGACAGGGGTTCTACAATGAGCAGTTCTTC. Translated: CAIRPGQGFYNEQFF.

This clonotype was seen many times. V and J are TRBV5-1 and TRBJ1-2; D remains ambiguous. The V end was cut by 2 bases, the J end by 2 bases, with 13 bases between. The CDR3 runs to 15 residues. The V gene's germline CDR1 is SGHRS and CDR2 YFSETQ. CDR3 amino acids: CASSLRSNSNYGYTF. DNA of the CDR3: TGCGCCAGCAGCTTAAGATCCAACTCCAACTATGGCTACACCTTC.

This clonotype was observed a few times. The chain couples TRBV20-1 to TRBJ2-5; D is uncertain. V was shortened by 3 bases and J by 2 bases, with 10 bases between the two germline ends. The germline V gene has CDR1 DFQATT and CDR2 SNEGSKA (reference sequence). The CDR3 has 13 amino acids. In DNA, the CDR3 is TGCAGTGCTAGTGTAGGGCCGCAAGAGACCCAGTACTTC. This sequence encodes CSASVGPQETQYF.

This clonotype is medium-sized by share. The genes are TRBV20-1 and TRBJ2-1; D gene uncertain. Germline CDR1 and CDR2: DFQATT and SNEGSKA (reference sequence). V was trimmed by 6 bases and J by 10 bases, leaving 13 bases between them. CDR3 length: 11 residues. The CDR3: CSAADPVEQFF. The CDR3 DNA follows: TGCAGTGCCGCGGACCCCGTAGAGCAGTTCTTC.

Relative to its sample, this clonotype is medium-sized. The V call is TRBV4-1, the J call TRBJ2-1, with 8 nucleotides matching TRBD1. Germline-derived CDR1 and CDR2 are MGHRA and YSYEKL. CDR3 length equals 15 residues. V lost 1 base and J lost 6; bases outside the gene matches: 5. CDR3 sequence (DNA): TGCGCCAGCAGCCAAGTCTGGACAGGGATCAATGAGCAGTTCTTC. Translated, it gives CASSQVWTGINEQFF.

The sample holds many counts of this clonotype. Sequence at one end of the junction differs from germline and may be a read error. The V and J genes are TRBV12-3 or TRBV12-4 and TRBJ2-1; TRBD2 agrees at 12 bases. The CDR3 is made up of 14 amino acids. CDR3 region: CASSLAGGGHEQFF. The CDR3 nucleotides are TGTGCCAGCAGTCTAGCGGGGGGGGGACATGAGCAGTTCTTC.

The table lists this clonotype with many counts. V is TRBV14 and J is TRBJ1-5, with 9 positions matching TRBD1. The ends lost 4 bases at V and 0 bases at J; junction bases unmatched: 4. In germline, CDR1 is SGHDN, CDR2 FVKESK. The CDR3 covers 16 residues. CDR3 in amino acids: CASSPNRGHSNQPQHF. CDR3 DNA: TGTGCCAGCAGCCCAAACAGGGGGCATAGCAATCAGCCCCAGCATTTT.